The 15 T cell receptor beta chains reported below all come from one sample, sequenced in a study of blood T cell repertoires in COVID-19 (dated by TCRdb to the early 2020s). The library relied on the immunoSEQ multiplex PCR assay. TCRdb limited this immuneACCESS table to in-frame rearrangements with V and J called. A share of clones is missing; checked studies link under half to unresolved V genes, and the rest is unexplained. The table for this sample lists some 290,000 clones; roughly nine tenths of them were counted only once. The ten largest clonotypes hold 10% to 15% of the sample. Sequenced: peripheral blood. The receptor set was obtained from a woman in her 30s with COVID-19, enrolled during active disease.

This chain connects TRBV5-1 to TRBJ1-2; the match to TRBD1 covers 12 bases. This CDR3 is 19 amino acids long. Germline CDR1 reads SGHRS; CDR2 reads YFSETQ. V was clipped by 1 base and J by 3 bases; unmatched bases: 13. The CDR3 spells CASSLYVGDRGRLDYGYTF. In DNA form, the CDR3 reads TGCGCCAGCAGCTTGTATGTGGGGGACAGGGGGCGCCTTGACTATGGCTACACCTTC.

The chain is built from TRBV10-3 and TRBJ2-3, with D tentatively TRBD2 (5 bases). This CDR3 region has 13 residues. Trimming took 5 bases from V and 2 from J, leaving 8 bases between them. CDR1 is ENHRY and CDR2 is SYGVKD in the germline V gene. The DNA for the CDR3 is TGTGCCATCAGTACCGGGATCACAGATACGCAGTATTTT. This gives the protein CAISTGITDTQYF.

The J gene is TRBJ2-1, the V gene TRBV19; possibly TRBD2 for D (5 bases). CDR3 length: 12 residues. Germline CDR1 reads LNHDA; CDR2 reads SQIVND (reference sequence). Deletions cut 6 bases from V and 4 bases from J, with 7 bases between. The chain's CDR3 is CASRGGYNEQFF. The CDR3 region has the DNA TGTGCCAGTAGGGGCGGGTACAATGAGCAGTTCTTC.

This sequence joins TRBV5-1 and TRBJ2-7, with D unclear. Germline V CDR1 and CDR2: SGHRS, YFSETQ. The CDR3 is 14 residues long. Trimming stripped 3 bases from V and 1 base from J, with 11 bases between. The CDR3 loop reads CASSSNSKSYEQYF. CDR3 sequence (DNA): TGCGCCAGCAGCTCCAACAGCAAGTCCTACGAGCAGTACTTC.

V gene TRBV19 combines with J gene TRBJ1-1, with D maybe TRBD1 (6 bases). The CDR3 extends over 13 amino acids. Germline V gene data show CDR1 as LNHDA and CDR2 as SQIVND (reference sequence). Trimming removed 5 bases from V and 6 bases from J, with 13 bases in between. CDR3 amino acids: CASSPQGWAEAFF. DNA of the CDR3: TGTGCCAGTAGTCCGCAGGGGTGGGCTGAAGCTTTCTTT.

On this clone: Other DNA sequences in the same sample also yield this CDR3. The gene calls are TRBV7-2 and TRBJ2-1, with 13 bases identical to TRBD2. Germline assignment: CDR1 SGHTA and CDR2 FQGNSA. This CDR3 is built from 15 residues. V lost 6 bases, J lost 6 bases, and 5 bases stayed unmatched. The CDR3: CASSPTSGGANEQFF. The CDR3 DNA follows: TGTGCCAGCAGTCCTACTAGCGGGGGGGCCAATGAGCAGTTCTTC.

The V gene is TRBV5-4, the J gene TRBJ2-2, with 9 bases identical to TRBD2. CDR3 length: 15 residues. Germline CDR1 reads SGHNT; CDR2 reads YYREEE (reference sequence). V gave up 1 base and J gave up 6 bases; unmatched junction bases: 4. The CDR3 region is CASSLRRGGPGELFF. The DNA of the CDR3 is TGTGCCAGCAGCTTGCGGCGGGGGGGCCCCGGGGAGCTGTTTTTT.

The CDR3 protein is CASSRPGKEEKLFF. The CDR3 nucleotides are TGTGCCAGCAGCCGGCCCGGGAAAGAGGAAAAACTGTTTTTT. V usage is TRBV4-2 and J usage is TRBJ1-4; D gene ambiguous. Trimming cost V 4 bases and J 8 bases, with 14 bases left between them. The CDR3 is 14 residues long. CDR1 and CDR2 from the germline V gene are LGHNA and YNFKEQ.

The V gene is TRBV11-2, the J gene TRBJ1-2; D is uncertain. This CDR3 is built from 15 residues. The V gene's germline CDR1 is SGHAT and CDR2 FQNNGV. V was shortened by 7 bases and J by 2 bases, with 17 bases between the two germline ends. This CDR3 is CASNSGEGLNYGYTF. DNA for the CDR3: TGTGCCAGCAACTCCGGGGAGGGATTAAACTATGGCTACACCTTC.

The rearrangement uses TRBV6-1 and TRBJ1-1; D is ambiguous. Germline V CDR1 and CDR2: MNHNS, SASEGT. V lost 2 bases and J 4 bases, leaving 14 bases between the germline ends. The CDR3 contains 15 residues. CDR3 nucleotide sequence: TGTGCCAGCAGTGAAAGGATCGGGATCGGCACTGAAGCTTTCTTT. Its protein product is CASSERIGIGTEAFF.

This CDR3 is CASSPWDRGGYTF. CDR3 sequence (DNA): TGTGCCAGCAGTCCGTGGGACAGGGGTGGCTACACCTTC. The V gene is TRBV27, the J gene TRBJ1-2; the match to TRBD1 covers 10 bases. The germline V gene has CDR1 MNHEY and CDR2 SMNVEV (reference sequence). The CDR3 has 13 amino acids. The V gene end was trimmed by 5 bases and the J gene end by 7 bases; junction bases not matched to a gene: 4.

V and J are TRBV5-6 and TRBJ2-5, with D possibly TRBD1 on 6 matching bases. Germline CDR1 SGHDT, CDR2 YYEEEE. Trimming removed 4 bases at V and 3 bases at J, with 19 bases between. The CDR3 spans 16 residues. CDR3 loop: CASSRIDRSPEETQYF. DNA of the CDR3: TGTGCCAGCAGCCGAATCGACAGGTCCCCCGAAGAGACCCAGTACTTC.

The genes are TRBV24-1 and TRBJ1-5, with unresolved D. The V end was cut by 5 bases, the J end by 4 bases, with 8 bases between. The CDR3 sequence is 13 residues long. CDR1 and CDR2 from the germline V gene are KGHDR and SFDVKD. The CDR3 here is CATSGGQNQPQHF. Here the CDR3 DNA reads TGTGCCACCAGTGGAGGTCAGAATCAGCCCCAGCATTTT.

The sample holds one count of this clone. The chain carries TRBV7-9 and TRBJ1-6; the match to TRBD1 covers 8 bases. Germline values: CDR1 SEHNR, CDR2 FQNEAQ (reference sequence). This CDR3 region has 16 residues. The trim removed 2 bases at V and 10 bases at J, leaving 10 bases unmatched. The chain's CDR3 is CASSLSAGGTLSPLHF. DNA of the CDR3: TGTGCCAGCAGCTTATCGGCAGGGGGCACCCTCTCACCCCTCCACTTT.

The rearrangement links TRBV10-3 to TRBJ2-7; TRBD2 aligns across 9 bases. The J segment lost 7 bases and the V segment lost 10 bases, leaving 11 bases of the junction unmatched. This CDR3 contains 13 residues. Germline V lookup: CDR1 ENHRY, CDR2 SYGVKD. CDR3 residues: CATGLSGGFEQYF. The CDR3 DNA follows: TGTGCCACCGGTTTAAGCGGGGGGTTTGAGCAGTACTTC.